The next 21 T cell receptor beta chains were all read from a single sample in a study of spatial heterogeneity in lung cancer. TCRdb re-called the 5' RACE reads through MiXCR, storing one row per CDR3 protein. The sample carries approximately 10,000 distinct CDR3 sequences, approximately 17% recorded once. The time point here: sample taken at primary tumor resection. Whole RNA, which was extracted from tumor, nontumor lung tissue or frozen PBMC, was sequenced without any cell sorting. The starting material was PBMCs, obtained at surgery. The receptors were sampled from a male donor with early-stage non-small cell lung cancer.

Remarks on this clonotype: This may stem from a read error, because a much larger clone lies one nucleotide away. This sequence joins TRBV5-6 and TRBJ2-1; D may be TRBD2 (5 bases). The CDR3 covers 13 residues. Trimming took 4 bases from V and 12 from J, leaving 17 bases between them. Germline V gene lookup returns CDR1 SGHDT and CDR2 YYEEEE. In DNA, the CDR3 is TGTGCCAGCAGCCGTCAGGCCGGAGGCGGGCAGTTCTTC. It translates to CASSRQAGGGQFF.

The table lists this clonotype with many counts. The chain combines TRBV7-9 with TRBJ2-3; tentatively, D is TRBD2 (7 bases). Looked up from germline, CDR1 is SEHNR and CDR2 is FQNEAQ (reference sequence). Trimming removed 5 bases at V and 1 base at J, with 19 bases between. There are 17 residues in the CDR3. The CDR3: CASSLGRAGARTDTQYF. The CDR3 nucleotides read TGTGCCAGCAGCCTAGGACGGGCGGGGGCCCGCACAGATACGCAGTATTTT. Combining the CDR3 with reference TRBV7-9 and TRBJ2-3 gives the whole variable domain DTGVSQNPRHKITKRGQNVTFRCDPISEHNRLYWYRQTLGQGPEFLTYFQNEAQLEKSRLLSDRFSAERPKGSFSTLEIQRTEQGDSAMYLCASSLGRAGARTDTQYFGPGTRLTVL.

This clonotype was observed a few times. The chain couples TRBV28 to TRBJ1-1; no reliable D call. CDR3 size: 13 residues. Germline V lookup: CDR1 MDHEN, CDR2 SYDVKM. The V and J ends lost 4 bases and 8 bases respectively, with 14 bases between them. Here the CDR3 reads CASSSPPRGEAFF. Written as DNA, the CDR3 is TGTGCCAGCAGTTCCCCCCCTCGGGGAGAAGCTTTCTTT.

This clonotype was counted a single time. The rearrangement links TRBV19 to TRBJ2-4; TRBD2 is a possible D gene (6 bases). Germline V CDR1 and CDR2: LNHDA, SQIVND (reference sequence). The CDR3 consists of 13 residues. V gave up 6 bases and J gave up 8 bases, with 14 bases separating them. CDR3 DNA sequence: TGTGCCAGTAGGGTGCGGGGAGGTGACATTCAGTACTTC. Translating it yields CASRVRGGDIQYF. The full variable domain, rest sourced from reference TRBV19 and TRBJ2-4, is DGGITQSPKYLFRKEGQNVTLSCEQNLNHDAMYWYRQDPGQGLRLIYYSQIVNDFQKGDIAEGYSVSREKKESFPLTVTSAQKNPTAFYLCASRVRGGDIQYFGAGTRLSVL.

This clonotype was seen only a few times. CDR3: CASSLGTGFYEQYF. The DNA of the CDR3 is TGTGCCAGCAGCTTGGGGACAGGGTTCTACGAGCAGTACTTC. The chain has TRBV5-6 and TRBJ2-7, with 8 bases that match TRBD1. Germline V gene sequence: CDR1 SGHDT, CDR2 YYEEEE. The ends lost 0 bases at V and 3 bases at J; junction bases unmatched: 2. The CDR3 sequence is 14 residues long.

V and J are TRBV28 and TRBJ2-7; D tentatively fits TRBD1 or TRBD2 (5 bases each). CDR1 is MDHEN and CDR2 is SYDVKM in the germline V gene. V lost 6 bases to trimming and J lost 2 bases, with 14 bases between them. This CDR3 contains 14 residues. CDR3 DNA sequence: TGTGCCAGCAGGTCCGGGACGAGCCCCTACGAGCAGTACTTC. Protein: CASRSGTSPYEQYF.

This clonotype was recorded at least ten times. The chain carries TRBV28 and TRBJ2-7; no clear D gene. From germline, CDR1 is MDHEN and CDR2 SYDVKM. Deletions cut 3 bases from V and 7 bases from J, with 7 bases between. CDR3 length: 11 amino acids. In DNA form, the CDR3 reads TGTGCCAGCAGTTTGACGAGGGAGCAGTACTTC. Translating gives CASSLTREQYF.

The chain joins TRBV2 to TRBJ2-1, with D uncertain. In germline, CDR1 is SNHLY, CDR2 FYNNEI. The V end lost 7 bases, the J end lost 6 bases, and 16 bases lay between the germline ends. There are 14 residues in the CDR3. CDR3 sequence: CASIPQGRPNEQFF. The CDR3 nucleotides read TGTGCCAGCATCCCCCAAGGCAGACCCAATGAGCAGTTCTTC.

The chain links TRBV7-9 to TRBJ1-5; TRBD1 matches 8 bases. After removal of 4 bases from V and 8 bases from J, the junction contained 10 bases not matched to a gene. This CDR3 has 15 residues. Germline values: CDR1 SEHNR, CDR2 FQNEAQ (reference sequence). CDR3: CASSSGQGWYEPQHF. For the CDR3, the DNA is TGTGCCAGCAGCTCAGGACAGGGTTGGTACGAGCCCCAGCATTTT.

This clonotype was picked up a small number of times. In nucleotides, the CDR3 is TGCAGCGTTAATTGGGGCAGCACTGAAGCTTTCTTT. Encoded protein: CSVNWGSTEAFF. The V call is TRBV29-1, the J call TRBJ1-1, with TRBD1 as a possible D gene (5 bases). CDR1 is SQVTM and CDR2 is ANQGSEA in the germline V gene. V lost 5 bases and J lost 4, with 11 bases in between. This CDR3 spans 12 amino acids.

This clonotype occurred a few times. The CDR3 region is CASSPPGLAGLDTDTQYF. The CDR3 DNA sequence: TGTGCCAGCAGTCCCCCGGGACTAGCGGGCCTAGACACAGATACGCAGTATTTT. The chain employs TRBV28 and TRBJ2-3; TRBD2 matches 12 bases. After removal of 5 bases from V and 2 bases from J, the junction contained 11 bases not matched to a gene. The V gene's germline CDR1 is MDHEN and CDR2 SYDVKM. The CDR3 extends over 18 amino acids.

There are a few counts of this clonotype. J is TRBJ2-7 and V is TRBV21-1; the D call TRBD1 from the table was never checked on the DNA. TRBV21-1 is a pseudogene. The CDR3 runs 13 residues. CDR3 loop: CASSKRGEYEQYF. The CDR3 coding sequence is TGTGCCAGCTCAAAACGGGGGGAATACGAGCAGTACTTC.

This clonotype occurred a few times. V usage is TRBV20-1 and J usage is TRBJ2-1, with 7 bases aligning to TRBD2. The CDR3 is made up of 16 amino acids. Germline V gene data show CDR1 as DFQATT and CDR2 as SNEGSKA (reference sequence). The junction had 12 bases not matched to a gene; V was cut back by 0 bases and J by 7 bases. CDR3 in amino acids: CSARDASGPPRNEQFF. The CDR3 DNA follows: TGCAGTGCTAGAGATGCTAGCGGTCCCCCGCGGAATGAGCAGTTCTTC.

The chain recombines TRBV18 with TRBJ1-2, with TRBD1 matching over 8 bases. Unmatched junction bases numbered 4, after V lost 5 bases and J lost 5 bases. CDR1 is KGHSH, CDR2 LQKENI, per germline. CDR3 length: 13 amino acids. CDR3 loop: CASSLDREYGYTF. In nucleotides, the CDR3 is TGTGCCAGCTCATTGGACAGGGAATATGGCTACACCTTC.

The CDR3 DNA is TGCGCCAGCAGCCCTCGGACAGGGCGGGAGACCCAGTACTTC. As protein: CASSPRTGRETQYF. J is TRBJ2-5 and V is TRBV5-1, with 8 bases matching TRBD1. V was pared by 4 bases and J by 5 bases, with 7 bases of the junction left unmatched. The germline gives CDR1 SGHRS, CDR2 YFSETQ. The CDR3 has 14 amino acids.

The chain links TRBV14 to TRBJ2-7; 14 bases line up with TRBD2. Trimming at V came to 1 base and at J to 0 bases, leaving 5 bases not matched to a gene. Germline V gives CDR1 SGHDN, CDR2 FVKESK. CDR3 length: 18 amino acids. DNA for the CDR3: TGTGCCAGCAGCCAAGGAAGGACTAGCGGGAGGCCCTCCTACGAGCAGTACTTC. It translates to CASSQGRTSGRPSYEQYF. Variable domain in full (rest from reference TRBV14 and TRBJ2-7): EAGVTQFPSHSVIEKGQTVTLRCDPISGHDNLYWYRRVMGKEIKFLLHFVKESKQDESGMPNNRFLAERTGGTYSTLKVQPAELEDSGVYFCASSQGRTSGRPSYEQYFGPGTRLTVT.

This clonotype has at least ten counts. In DNA form, the CDR3 reads TGCGCCAGCAGCTTGGGGCAGGGTGCTGAAGCTTTCTTT. It translates to CASSLGQGAEAFF. This chain uses TRBV5-1 with TRBJ1-1; possible D gene TRBD1, 5 bases. CDR3 length: 13 residues. CDR1 and CDR2 (germline): SGHRS, YFSETQ. Trimming shortened V by 0 bases and J by 6 bases, and 9 bases separated the two germline ends. Supplemented by reference TRBV5-1 and TRBJ1-1, the full variable domain reads KAGVTQTPRYLIKTRGQQVTLSCSPISGHRSVSWYQQTPGQGLQFLFEYFSETQRNKGNFPGRFSGRQFSNSRSEMNVSTLELGDSALYLCASSLGQGAEAFFGQGTRLTVV.

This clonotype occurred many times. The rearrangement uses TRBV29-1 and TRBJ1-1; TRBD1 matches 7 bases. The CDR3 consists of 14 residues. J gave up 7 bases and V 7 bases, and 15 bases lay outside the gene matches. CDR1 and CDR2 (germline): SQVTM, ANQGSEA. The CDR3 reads CSARGRGQGSEAFF. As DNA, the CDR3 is TGCAGCGCTAGGGGGAGGGGGCAAGGAAGTGAAGCTTTCTTT.

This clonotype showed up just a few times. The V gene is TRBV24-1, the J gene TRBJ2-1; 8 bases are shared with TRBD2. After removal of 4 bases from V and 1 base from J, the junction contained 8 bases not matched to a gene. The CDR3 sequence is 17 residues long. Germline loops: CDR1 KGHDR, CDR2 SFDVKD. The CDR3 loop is CATSDVTGTSSYNEQFF. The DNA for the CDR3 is TGTGCCACCAGTGACGTAACCGGGACTAGTTCCTACAATGAGCAGTTCTTC.

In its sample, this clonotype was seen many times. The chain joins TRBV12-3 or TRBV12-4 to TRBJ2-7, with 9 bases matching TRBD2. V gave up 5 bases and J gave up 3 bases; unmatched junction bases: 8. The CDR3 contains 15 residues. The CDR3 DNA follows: TGTGCCAGCAGTCCCTGGGGTAGCGGGGGCTACGAGCAGTACTTC. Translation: CASSPWGSGGYEQYF.

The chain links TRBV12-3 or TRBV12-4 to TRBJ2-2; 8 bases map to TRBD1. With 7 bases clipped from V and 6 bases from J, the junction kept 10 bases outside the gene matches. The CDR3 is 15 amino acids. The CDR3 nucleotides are TGTGCCAGCACCAAACGGACAGGGCGGTCCGGGGAGCTGTTTTTT. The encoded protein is CASTKRTGRSGELFF.